A single T cell receptor (beta chain) is shown here with its context. Antigen: not known. The data were taken from a study of T cell clusters in autoimmune cytopenias. Notes on the study in general: The T cell clusters were defined only in silico, without experimental functional validation. Primary autoimmune cytopenia patients seemingly lacked the physiological T cell clusters found in healthy donors.

One tube held mixed TRB-A and TRB-B primer pools for touch-down PCR. From its re-call of the multiplex PCR reads, TCRdb lists each CDR3 protein once, without DNA. This listing includes 9,500 to 11,000 distinct CDR3 sequences. TRB amplification used roughly 250 ng of peripheral blood genomic DNA. These data are also associated with another study on T cell repertoires in aging, cancer and after chemotherapy. From that study: Healthy donor repertoires were recorded over several months to years and showed clear clonal overlap. In each cancer cohort, median generation probability increased across chemotherapy, suggesting thymic output rebounded.

Sample: peripheral blood. This receptor was taken from a human donor in good health.

CDR3 region: CASSSTQGVSYNEQFF. The V and J genes are TRBV19 and TRBJ2-1; TCRdb calls TRBD1, which cannot be checked without DNA. Germline CDR1 and CDR2: LNHDA and SQIVND (reference sequence). This CDR3 contains 16 residues.